The source of this T cell receptor beta chain is a study of blood T cell repertoires in COVID-19. Trimming left V 7 bases short and J 2 bases short, with 17 bases between. Germline assignment: CDR1 MNHEY and CDR2 SVGAGI. The CDR3 is 15 amino acids. This table comes from immunoSEQ multiplex PCR, and its TCRdb copy is limited to in-frame clones, with some not included. There are 200,000 to 250,000 clones in the sample; 88% occur only once, and approximately 2.6% lies in the top ten. The gene calls are TRBV6-5 and TRBJ2-5; D gene uncertain. Sequencing used peripheral blood. This receptor was obtained from a woman in her sixties or seventies with acute or convalescent COVID-19. The CDR3 reads CASTPFRPGQETQYF. The CDR3 DNA follows: TGTGCCAGCACCCCATTTAGGCCAGGACAAGAGACCCAGTACTTC.